Each of the 15 T cell receptor beta chains below was sequenced from the same sample in a study of early T cells in non-severe SARS-CoV-2 infection. TCRdb re-derived calls from the 5' RACE reads in MiXCR, one entry per CDR3 protein. The sample records about 37,000 distinct CDR3 sequences, 6% to 9.5% being singletons. Source: whole blood, taken at baseline. The receptors were sampled from an adult who was a healthcare worker with PCR-confirmed SARS-CoV-2 infection or an uninfected control (not recorded which).

This clonotype was picked up many times. The CDR3 coding sequence is TGTGCCAGCAGTGGACTACGCCAAGAGACCCAGTACTTC. Residues: CASSGLRQETQYF. The chain uses TRBV6-1 and TRBJ2-5; the D gene is possibly TRBD2 (5 bases). Germline V gene data show CDR1 as MNHNS and CDR2 as SASEGT. Trimming removed 4 bases from V and 1 base from J, with 7 bases in between. The CDR3 is made up of 13 amino acids.

This clonotype was counted many times. Likely a read error: the CDR3 ends without its conserved phenylalanine or tryptophan. The DNA is left out, because the CDR3 cannot be placed on it with certainty; the CDR3 is given as TCRdb lists it. V is TRBV24-1 and J is TRBJ1-5; no check of the table's D call, TRBD1, against the DNA was made. The germline V gene encodes CDR1 KGHDR and CDR2 SFDVKD. The CDR3 region is 12 residues in length, termini included. CDR3 sequence reads: CATSDPMPPFCV.

This clonotype showed up many times. The chain uses TRBV11-2 and TRBJ2-1; no firm D call. The CDR3 totals 18 residues. The germline V gene encodes CDR1 SGHAT and CDR2 FQNNGV. The ends were cut back, 5 bases at V and 0 bases at J, with 20 bases in the middle. The CDR3, as DNA: TGTGCCAGCAGCCAGAATAGTGAGGCAGCCAACTCCTACAATGAGCAGTTCTTC. This encodes CASSQNSEAANSYNEQFF.

This clonotype was detected ten times or more. The rearrangement joins TRBV12-5 to TRBJ1-1; D remains ambiguous. Germline V CDR1 and CDR2: LGHNT, FRNRAP. With 6 bases removed from V and 3 bases from J, the gap between germline ends came to 11 bases. The CDR3 is 13 residues long. The CDR3 spells CASGRLQDTEAFF. CDR3 coding DNA: TGTGCTAGTGGCCGACTCCAGGACACTGAAGCTTTCTTT.

The chain combines TRBV27 with TRBJ1-2; no reliable D call. CDR3 size: 13 residues. Trimming stripped 6 bases from V and 5 bases from J, with 13 bases between. Looked up from germline, CDR1 is MNHEY and CDR2 is SMNVEV (reference sequence). CDR3 residues: CASRVTEDYGYTF. CDR3 sequence (DNA): TGTGCCAGCAGAGTAACAGAAGATTATGGCTACACCTTC.

The rearrangement links TRBV6-2 or TRBV6-3 to TRBJ2-2; 8 bases fit TRBD1. The V gene end was trimmed by 8 bases and the J gene end by 5 bases; junction bases not matched to a gene: 10. Germline CDR1 and CDR2: MNHEY and SVGEGT. The CDR3 length is 15 residues. The CDR3 sequence: CASRTGTGPTGELFF. DNA for the CDR3: TGTGCCAGCCGTACCGGGACAGGACCTACCGGGGAGCTGTTTTTT.

This clonotype was recorded at least ten times. The chain is built from TRBV20-1 and TRBJ1-6, with 7 bases identical to TRBD1. Germline V gene lookup returns CDR1 DFQATT and CDR2 SNEGSKA (reference sequence). The ends lost 3 bases at V and 9 bases at J; junction bases unmatched: 8. The CDR3 contains 14 residues. Here the CDR3 DNA reads TGCAGTGCTAGCCATACAGGGGCTGTTTCACCCCTCCACTTT. It specifies CSASHTGAVSPLHF.

This clonotype was seen a handful of times. The genes are TRBV20-1 and TRBJ1-1; unclear D gene. This CDR3 contains 12 residues. Germline CDR1 reads DFQATT; CDR2 reads SNEGSKA (reference sequence). The ends were cut back, 6 bases at V and 0 bases at J, with 8 bases in the middle. This CDR3 reads CSALRLNTEAFF. The CDR3, as DNA: TGCAGTGCACTCAGGCTGAACACTGAAGCTTTCTTT.

V is TRBV6-5 and J is TRBJ2-3; D is possibly TRBD2 (6 bases). Trimming left V 0 bases short and J 3 bases short, with 7 bases between. The length of the CDR3 is 14 residues. The germline V gene has CDR1 MNHEY and CDR2 SVGAGI. The CDR3 region is CASSYSRETDTQYF. CDR3 coding DNA: TGTGCCAGCAGTTACTCGCGGGAAACAGATACGCAGTATTTT.

There are a few counts of this clonotype. The chain joins TRBV20-1 to TRBJ2-7; the match to TRBD2 covers 8 bases. CDR1 DFQATT and CDR2 SNEGSKA come from the germline V gene (reference sequence). V lost 2 bases to trimming and J lost 3 bases; unmatched junction nucleotides: 6. The CDR3 consists of 14 residues. The CDR3 region is CSARLAGDLYEQYF. CDR3 DNA: TGCAGTGCTAGACTAGCGGGTGATCTCTACGAGCAGTACTTC.

This clonotype was detected many times. CDR3: CASSPKIRGNTEAFF. The CDR3, as DNA: TGTGCCAGTAGTCCAAAAATCAGGGGGAACACTGAAGCTTTCTTT. The chain joins TRBV19 to TRBJ1-1; D is perhaps TRBD1 (6 bases). This CDR3 region has 15 residues. Trimming shortened V by 5 bases and J by 1 base, and 14 bases separated the two germline ends. CDR1 LNHDA and CDR2 SQIVND come from the germline V gene (reference sequence).

This clonotype has a single count. V and J are TRBV6-5 and TRBJ1-6; D ambiguous. Trimming pared 5 bases from V and 7 bases from J, leaving 9 bases between. Germline V lookup: CDR1 MNHEY, CDR2 SVGAGI. This CDR3 contains 13 residues. CDR3: CASSPDGNSPLHF. CDR3 sequence (DNA): TGTGCCAGCAGTCCGGACGGGAATTCACCCCTCCACTTT.

This clonotype was counted ten times or more. The rearrangement links TRBV4-1 to TRBJ2-2; TRBD1 agrees at 11 bases. V gave up 6 bases and J gave up 7 bases; unmatched junction bases: 10. This CDR3 has 16 amino acids. CDR1 and CDR2 from the germline V gene are MGHRA and YSYEKL. Here the CDR3 DNA reads TGCGCCAGCAGGAAATTCGGACAGGGGGCCGGCGGGGAGCTGTTTTTT. This codes for CASRKFGQGAGGELFF.

The CDR3 loop is CASSPLGQEQETQYF. The CDR3 DNA reads TGTGCCAGCAGCCCGTTGGGACAGGAGCAAGAGACCCAGTACTTC. This chain connects TRBV5-6 to TRBJ2-5; 8 bases fit TRBD1. Looked up from germline, CDR1 is SGHDT and CDR2 is YYEEEE. The junction had 7 bases not matched to a gene; V was cut back by 4 bases and J by 2 bases. The CDR3 contains 15 residues. Based on the CDR3 plus reference TRBV5-6 and TRBJ2-5, the full variable domain is DAGVTQSPTHLIKTRGQQVTLRCSPKSGHDTVSWYQQALGQGPQFIFQYYEEEERQRGNFPDRFSGHQFPNYSSELNVNALLLGDSALYLCASSPLGQEQETQYFGPGTRLLVL.

The gene calls are TRBV6-5 and TRBJ2-7; D might be TRBD2 (6 bases). Trimming removed 6 bases from V and 5 bases from J, with 17 bases in between. This CDR3 is 14 amino acids long. Per the germline V gene, CDR1 is MNHEY and CDR2 is SVGAGI. As DNA, the CDR3 is TGTGCCAGCAGCTTGGGACTGTGGGGGAACGAGCAGTACTTC. This sequence encodes CASSLGLWGNEQYF.